These 9 T cell receptor beta chains originate from one sample sequenced in a study of blood T cell repertoires in COVID-19. Profiling relied on immunoSEQ multiplex PCR, and the TCRdb table lists in-frame clones only, not all of them. The data hold about 120,000 clones, with 90% observed a single time. The sample taken for sequencing was peripheral blood. These receptors came from a woman in her fifties or sixties with COVID-19, enrolled during active disease.

The chain is built from TRBV27 and TRBJ2-7, with 9 positions matching TRBD1. CDR3 length: 15 amino acids. V lost 5 bases, J lost 3 bases, and 8 bases stayed unmatched. Germline V gene sequence: CDR1 MNHEY, CDR2 SMNVEV (reference sequence). The CDR3 DNA follows: TGTGCCAGCAGTCCCCTCGGGACAGGGTTCTACGAGCAGTACTTC. It specifies CASSPLGTGFYEQYF.

J is TRBJ1-2 and V is TRBV6-5; D call uncertain. The CDR3 consists of 13 residues. Per the germline V gene, CDR1 is MNHEY and CDR2 is SVGAGI. Trimming stripped 6 bases from V and 1 base from J, with 9 bases between. The CDR3 protein is CASRREVNYGYTF. In DNA form, the CDR3 reads TGTGCCAGCAGACGGGAGGTTAACTATGGCTACACCTTC.

The chain joins TRBV3-1 (or the pseudogene TRBV3-2) to TRBJ2-7; no definite D call. Germline values: CDR1 LGHDT, CDR2 YNNKEL (reference sequence). The CDR3 extends over 12 amino acids. With 4 bases removed from V and 0 bases from J, the gap between germline ends came to 4 bases. The CDR3 protein is CASSRSSYEQYF. CDR3 in DNA: TGTGCCAGCAGCCGGAGCTCCTACGAGCAGTACTTC.

The gene calls are TRBV3-1 (or the pseudogene TRBV3-2) and TRBJ1-1; 7 bases map to TRBD1. The CDR3 has 15 amino acids. With V trimmed by 8 bases and J by 7 bases, 16 bases remained unmatched. Germline CDR1 reads LGHDT; CDR2 reads YNNKEL (reference sequence). Here the CDR3 reads CASGPSGQTLFEAFF. The CDR3 nucleotides are TGTGCCAGCGGCCCGTCGGGACAGACGCTATTTGAAGCTTTCTTT.

This chain links TRBV3-1 (or the pseudogene TRBV3-2) with TRBJ1-1; TRBD1 aligns across 7 bases. The ends lost 6 bases at V and 0 bases at J; junction bases unmatched: 13. The CDR3 loop spans 17 amino acids. Per germline, CDR1 LGHDT and CDR2 YNNKEL (reference sequence). The CDR3 loop is CASSPSRLQGMNTEAFF. CDR3 coding DNA: TGTGCCAGCAGTCCATCTCGACTACAGGGGATGAACACTGAAGCTTTCTTT.

The CDR3 bases are TGTGCCAGCAGTTATGGGGCAGGGCTAAGGGAGCAGTACTTC. Protein product: CASSYGAGLREQYF. The V gene is TRBV6-2 or TRBV6-3, the J gene TRBJ2-7; tentatively, D is TRBD1 (5 bases). V was cut by 3 bases and J by 7 bases, with 16 bases left in between. This CDR3 is built from 14 residues. Germline-derived CDR1 and CDR2 are MNHEY and SVGEGT.

J is TRBJ2-5 and V is TRBV5-5, with TRBD1 identical over 7 bases. CDR1 and CDR2 (germline): SGHKS, YYEKEE (reference sequence). The CDR3 has 16 amino acids. Trimming took 6 bases from V and 5 from J; bases not matched to a gene: 16. For the CDR3, the DNA is TGTGCCAGCACCTTCCGGGACAGCTTCCAACTGGAGACCCAGTACTTC. Translating gives CASTFRDSFQLETQYF.

The V gene is TRBV25-1, the J gene TRBJ2-3; 7 nucleotides align to TRBD2. This CDR3 has 15 residues. Unmatched junction bases numbered 5, after V lost 4 bases and J lost 1 base. Germline V CDR1 and CDR2: MGHDK, SYGVNS. CDR3 sequence: CASSVFGGGTDTQYF. The CDR3 DNA sequence: TGTGCCAGCAGTGTCTTTGGGGGGGGCACAGATACGCAGTATTTT.

This chain links TRBV5-1 with TRBJ1-1; 8 positions match TRBD1. The CDR3 is 16 amino acids. J was trimmed by 0 bases and V by 4 bases; bases with no gene match: 8. Germline values: CDR1 SGHRS, CDR2 YFSETQ. In nucleotides, the CDR3 is TGCGCCAGCAGCCTTAGGACAGGGATTATGAACACTGAAGCTTTCTTT. Protein product: CASSLRTGIMNTEAFF.